These 5 T cell receptor beta chains share one sample of origin, sequenced in a study of blood T cell repertoires in COVID-19. Libraries were prepared by immunoSEQ multiplex PCR; TCRdb keeps only in-frame clonotypes and omits some of them. This table holds 250,000 to 300,000 clones, about 88% found once. Sequenced material: peripheral blood. The source is a middle-aged woman who had recovered from COVID-19.

V gene TRBV9 combines with J gene TRBJ1-1; no firm D call. V lost 0 bases, J lost 0 bases, and 6 bases lay in between. This CDR3 region has 14 residues. The germline gives CDR1 SGDLS, CDR2 YYNGEE. The DNA for the CDR3 is TGTGCCAGCAGCGTAGGGGCATTGAACACTGAAGCTTTCTTT. Its protein product is CASSVGALNTEAFF.

The chain has TRBV6-5 and TRBJ2-3, with a weak D call TRBD1 (6 bases). With 4 bases removed from V and 3 bases from J, the gap between germline ends came to 14 bases. Germline V lookup: CDR1 MNHEY, CDR2 SVGAGI. This CDR3 spans 15 amino acids. The CDR3 sequence is CASSLMGAETDTQYF. CDR3 in DNA: TGTGCCAGCAGTTTGATGGGGGCGGAGACAGATACGCAGTATTTT.

The J gene is TRBJ2-5, the V gene TRBV6-5, with D maybe TRBD2 (6 bases). Trimming removed 0 bases from V and 10 bases from J, with 15 bases in between. Germline V lookup: CDR1 MNHEY, CDR2 SVGAGI. The CDR3 covers 14 residues. The CDR3 is CASSYSAGYGDQYF. CDR3 bases: TGTGCCAGCAGTTACTCCGCGGGATATGGGGACCAGTACTTC.

The V gene is TRBV30, the J gene TRBJ2-1; 10 nucleotides line up with TRBD2. V lost 8 bases and J lost 0; bases outside the gene matches: 16. CDR3 length: 18 amino acids. Germline V gene sequence: CDR1 GTSNPN, CDR2 SVGIG (reference sequence). The CDR3 is CARTGNSGRGSSYNEQFF. CDR3 bases: TGTGCCCGGACGGGGAACAGCGGGAGGGGGAGCTCCTACAATGAGCAGTTCTTC.

This clone was observed a few times. This chain links TRBV7-9 with TRBJ1-3; possibly TRBD1 for D (5 bases). The CDR3 is 14 amino acids. Germline V gene lookup returns CDR1 SEHNR and CDR2 FQNEAQ (reference sequence). Trimming removed 5 bases from V and 0 bases from J, with 8 bases in between. The CDR3 reads CASSGGVSGNTIYF. The DNA for the CDR3 is TGTGCCAGCAGCGGAGGGGTCTCTGGAAACACCATATATTTT.